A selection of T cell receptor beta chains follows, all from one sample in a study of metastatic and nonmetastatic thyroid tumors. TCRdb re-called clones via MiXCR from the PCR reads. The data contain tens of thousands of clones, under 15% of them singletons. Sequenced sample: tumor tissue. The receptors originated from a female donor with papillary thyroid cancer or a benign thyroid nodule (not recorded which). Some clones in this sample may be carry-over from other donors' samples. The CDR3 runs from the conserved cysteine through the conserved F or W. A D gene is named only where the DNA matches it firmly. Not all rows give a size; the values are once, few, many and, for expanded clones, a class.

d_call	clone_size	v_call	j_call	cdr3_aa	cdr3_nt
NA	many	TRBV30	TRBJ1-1	CAWSVWGAVNTEAFF	TGTGCCTGGAGTGTATGGGGGGCAGTTAACACTGAAGCTTTCTTT
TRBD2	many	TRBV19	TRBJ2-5	CASSIGTSGRETQYF	TGTGCCAGTAGTATCGGGACTAGCGGGAGGGAGACCCAGTACTTC
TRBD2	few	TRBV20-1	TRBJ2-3	CSARGLADLSDTQYF	TGCAGTGCGAGGGGACTAGCGGACCTTTCGGATACGCAGTATTTT
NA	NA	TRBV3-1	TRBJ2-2	CASSQDITNTGEPFF	TGTGCCAGCAGCCAAGATATAACGAACACCGGTGAGCCGTTTTTT
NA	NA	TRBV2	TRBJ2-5	CASSFETQYF	TGTGCCAGCTCGTTCGAGACCCAGTACTTC
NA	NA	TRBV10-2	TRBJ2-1	CASSPPGASYNGQFF	TGCGCCAGCAGTCCTCCTGGAGCGAGCTACAATGGGCAGTTCTTC
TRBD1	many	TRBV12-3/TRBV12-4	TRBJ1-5	CASKEQGVGNQPQHF	TGTGCCAGCAAGGAACAGGGGGTCGGCAATCAGCCCCAGCATTTT
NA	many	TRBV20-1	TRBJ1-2	CSAGTGTIGYTF	TGCAGTGCTGGGACGGGGACAATTGGCTACACCTTC
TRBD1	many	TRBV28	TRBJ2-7	CASTRGQGLFYEQYF	TGTGCCAGCACCCGGGGACAGGGGCTTTTCTACGAGCAGTACTTC
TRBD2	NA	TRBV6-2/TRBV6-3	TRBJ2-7	CASSRTSWRNEQYF	TGTGCCAGCAGTCGGACTAGCTGGAGGAACGAGCAGTACTTC
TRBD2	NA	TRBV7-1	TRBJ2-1	CASSSTRGVGLAGGNEQFF	TGTGCCAGCAGCTCAACCAGGGGGGTGGGACTAGCGGGAGGTAATGAGCAGTTCTTC